This is a list of T cell receptor beta chains from one sample in a study of CD8+ T cells in alopecia areata. Sequencing was performed with immunoSEQ multiplex PCR; in TCRdb, only in-frame clones are kept and a portion is missing. The sample lists over 150,000 clones; more than 55% were seen once. The source material was CD8+ T cells sorted from blood. Source of these receptors: a human donor in good health. The CDR3 runs from the conserved cysteine through the conserved F or W. D genes are given only for firm matches. Rows give clone size only sometimes, using once, few, many, or a class for an expanded clone.

J gene,clone size,D gene,V gene,CDR3 protein,CDR3 DNA
TRBJ2-2,NA,TRBD2,TRBV9,CASSEGTINTGELFF,TGTGCCAGCAGCGAGGGGACTATTAACACCGGGGAGCTGTTTTTT
TRBJ1-1,once,NA,TRBV6-1,CASSEFRMEAFF,TGTGCCAGCAGCGAATTTCGGATGGAAGCTTTCTTT
TRBJ2-2,once,TRBD2,TRBV9,CASSVAGGNTGELFF,TGTGCCAGCAGCGTAGCGGGGGGGAACACCGGGGAGCTGTTTTTT
TRBJ2-4,NA,NA,TRBV4-1,CASRGKNIQYF,TGCGCCAGCAGAGGCAAAAACATTCAGTACTTC
TRBJ1-2,NA,NA,TRBV6-1,CASSERAAASNYGYTF,TGTGCCAGCAGTGAAAGGGCGGCGGCCTCTAACTATGGCTACACCTTC
TRBJ2-7,NA,NA,TRBV2,CASSDSIGSYEQYF,TGTGCCAGCAGTGACAGCATCGGATCCTACGAGCAGTACTTC
TRBJ2-3,few,NA,TRBV10-1,CASTDKRTDTQYF,TGCGCCAGCACAGACAAACGCACAGATACGCAGTATTTT
TRBJ2-7,few,NA,TRBV13,CASRGRTAQEQYF,TGTGCCAGCAGGGGACGGACAGCGCAAGAGCAGTACTTC
TRBJ2-5,NA,TRBD1,TRBV6-1,CASSETGGTETQYF,TGTGCCAGCAGTGAGACAGGGGGCACAGAGACCCAGTACTTC
TRBJ2-6,NA,NA,TRBV27,CASRAGANVLTF,TGTGCCAGCCGAGCTGGGGCCAACGTCCTGACTTTC
TRBJ2-1,NA,NA,TRBV29-1,CSVEVRDNEQFF,TGCAGCGTCGAGGTCAGGGACAATGAGCAGTTCTTC
TRBJ1-2,NA,NA,TRBV29-1,CSAGLANYGYTF,TGCAGCGCCGGACTGGCTAACTATGGCTACACCTTC
TRBJ1-1,NA,NA,TRBV7-9,CASRPQGNTEAFF,TGTGCCAGCAGACCACAGGGGAACACTGAAGCTTTCTTT
TRBJ2-7,NA,NA,TRBV30,CAWSVAGGGEQYF,TGTGCCTGGAGTGTGGCCGGGGGCGGAGAGCAGTACTTC
TRBJ2-6,NA,NA,TRBV5-6,CASSLSGSGANVLTF,TGTGCCAGCAGCTTGTCGGGCTCTGGGGCCAACGTCCTGACTTTC
TRBJ2-1,NA,NA,TRBV29-1,CSVPDTLNEQFF,TGCAGCGTCCCGGACACTTTAAATGAGCAGTTCTTC
TRBJ2-3,NA,NA,TRBV15,CATSNPRGGYYTDTQYF,TGTGCCACCAGCAACCCGCGTGGCGGTTACTACACAGATACGCAGTATTTT
TRBJ1-2,few,TRBD1,TRBV27,CASSLATGAVGYTF,TGTGCCAGCAGTTTGGCGACAGGGGCCGTAGGCTACACCTTC
TRBJ1-2,NA,TRBD1,TRBV11-2,CASSLGRQGRYGYTF,TGTGCCAGCAGCTTAGGACGACAGGGACGCTATGGCTACACCTTC
TRBJ2-7,few,NA,TRBV23-1,CASSLGGGYEQYF,TGCGCCAGCAGTCTGGGAGGGGGATACGAGCAGTACTTC
TRBJ2-2,NA,NA,TRBV29-1,CSVSEGGGELFF,TGCAGCGTTTCAGAGGGGGGCGGGGAGCTGTTTTTT
TRBJ2-2,few,NA,TRBV5-1,CASSLADSTNTGELFF,TGCGCCAGCAGCTTGGCCGACAGTACGAACACCGGGGAGCTGTTTTTT
TRBJ2-7,NA,TRBD1,TRBV11-2,CASRDGQATYEQYF,TGTGCCAGCAGGGACGGACAGGCGACCTACGAGCAGTACTTC
TRBJ2-1,NA,NA,TRBV29-1,CSVVGNEQFF,TGCAGCGTTGTAGGCAATGAGCAGTTCTTC
TRBJ2-7,NA,NA,TRBV6-5,CASSYALSKTGYEQYF,TGTGCCAGCAGTTATGCCTTAAGTAAAACCGGCTACGAGCAGTACTTC
TRBJ2-3,NA,TRBD2,TRBV9,CASSPRVGLAGSTDTQYF,TGTGCCAGCAGCCCCCGGGTGGGACTAGCGGGGAGCACAGATACGCAGTATTTT
TRBJ2-1,NA,TRBD2,TRBV15,CATSDKELAGARSYNEQFF,TGTGCCACCAGCGATAAGGAACTAGCGGGGGCCAGATCCTACAATGAGCAGTTCTTC
TRBJ1-6,NA,NA,TRBV25-1,CASSDRGNSPLHF,TGTGCCAGCAGTGACAGGGGAAATTCACCCCTCCACTTT
TRBJ1-4,few,NA,TRBV7-9,CASSLSQRGSNEKLFF,TGTGCCAGCAGCTTATCCCAAAGGGGGTCGAATGAAAAACTGTTTTTT
TRBJ2-3,NA,NA,TRBV15,CATSRGGTDTQYF,TGTGCCACCAGCAGAGGCGGCACAGATACGCAGTATTTT
TRBJ1-2,NA,NA,TRBV7-9,CASSPRDVYGYTF,TGTGCCAGCAGCCCTCGGGATGTTTATGGCTACACCTTC
TRBJ2-4,few,TRBD1,TRBV11-2,CASSSMTGAKNIQYF,TGTGCCAGCAGCTCGATGACAGGGGCCAAAAACATTCAGTACTTC
TRBJ2-5,NA,NA,TRBV5-6,CASSPPAGEETQYF,TGTGCCAGCAGCCCACCAGCCGGAGAGGAGACCCAGTACTTC
TRBJ2-5,NA,NA,TRBV15,CATSTSLWTQKETQYF,TGTGCCACCAGCACCTCCTTATGGACCCAGAAGGAGACCCAGTACTTC
TRBJ2-3,few,NA,TRBV19,CASSALQGTDTQYF,TGTGCCAGTAGTGCCCTTCAAGGCACAGATACGCAGTATTTT
TRBJ1-5,NA,NA,TRBV27,CASSLLTGSNQPQHF,TGTGCCAGCAGTTTACTGACAGGTAGCAATCAGCCCCAGCATTTT
TRBJ2-7,few,NA,TRBV29-1,CSVETNDYEQYF,TGCAGCGTGGAAACCAACGACTACGAGCAGTACTTC
TRBJ2-7,NA,NA,TRBV5-6,CASSLRNRRPYEQYF,TGTGCCAGCAGCTTGAGGAACAGGAGACCCTACGAGCAGTACTTC
TRBJ1-3,NA,NA,TRBV4-2,CASRDPADSGNTIYF,TGTGCCAGCAGAGATCCGGCGGACTCTGGAAACACCATATATTTT
TRBJ1-1,NA,NA,TRBV9,CASSTDMITEAFF,TGTGCCAGCAGCACAGACATGATCACTGAAGCTTTCTTT
TRBJ2-2,NA,NA,TRBV2,CASSERELFF,TGTGCCAGCAGTGAACGGGAGCTGTTTTTT
TRBJ2-3,NA,NA,TRBV30,CAWSVGPTDTQYF,TGTGCCTGGAGTGTAGGACCAACAGATACGCAGTATTTT
TRBJ2-5,NA,TRBD1,TRBV25-1,CASSDTGGIEETQYF,TGTGCCAGCAGTGACACAGGGGGCATAGAAGAGACCCAGTACTTC
TRBJ2-5,NA,NA,TRBV7-9,CASSSLPASGEQYF,TGTGCCAGCAGCTCCCTGCCAGCGTCGGGAGAGCAGTACTTC
TRBJ1-2,NA,NA,TRBV19,CASSILQYGYTF,TGTGCCAGTAGTATTCTACAGTATGGCTACACCTTC
TRBJ2-7,few,TRBD2,TRBV28,CASRIAGEMGGEQYF,TGTGCCAGCAGGATAGCGGGGGAGATGGGTGGGGAGCAGTACTTC
TRBJ1-2,NA,TRBD1,TRBV11-2,CASSSDRGNYGYTF,TGTGCCAGCAGCTCCGACAGGGGGAACTATGGCTACACCTTC
TRBJ1-6,NA,NA,TRBV30,CAWVLQGSDSPLHF,TGTGCCTGGGTTTTACAGGGCTCTGATTCACCCCTCCACTTT
TRBJ2-1,NA,NA,TRBV5-1,CASSRESSYNEQFF,TGCGCCAGCAGCAGGGAGAGCTCCTACAATGAGCAGTTCTTC
TRBJ2-2,few,TRBD1,TRBV7-9,CASSQGTGLNTGELFF,TGTGCCAGCAGCCAGGGGACAGGGCTGAACACCGGGGAGCTGTTTTTT
TRBJ1-2,NA,TRBD1,TRBV2,CASLTGGVGGYTF,TGTGCCAGCCTAACAGGGGGCGTCGGTGGCTACACCTTC
TRBJ2-7,once,NA,TRBV27,CASSLSQSYEQYF,TGTGCCAGCAGTTTATCACAGAGCTACGAGCAGTACTTC
TRBJ1-1,few,NA,TRBV29-1,CSVEDLGTLVGTEAFF,TGCAGCGTTGAAGATCTGGGGACGTTGGTAGGGACTGAAGCTTTCTTT
TRBJ2-7,NA,NA,TRBV29-1,CSVGTSYEQYF,TGCAGCGTTGGCACCTCCTACGAGCAGTACTTC
TRBJ1-2,NA,NA,TRBV6-5,CASSYSSQTNYGYTF,TGTGCCAGCAGTTACTCAAGTCAGACTAACTATGGCTACACCTTC
TRBJ1-2,few,TRBD1,TRBV13,CASSLRGNYGYTF,TGTGCCAGCAGCCTCAGGGGGAACTATGGCTACACCTTC